The 28 T cell receptor beta chains given below trace back to one sample, sequenced in a study of control samples from healthy donors and cancer patients. Profiling relied on immunoSEQ multiplex PCR, and the TCRdb table lists in-frame clones only, not all of them. This table holds around 150,000 clones, approximately 96% found once. Sequenced: blood. The source is a woman between 40 and 50 years old in good health.

The rearrangement uses TRBV5-5 and TRBJ2-2; D is uncertain. The CDR3 has 14 residues. Germline V CDR1 and CDR2: SGHKS, YYEKEE (reference sequence). Trimming shortened V by 3 bases and J by 2 bases, and 8 bases separated the two germline ends. CDR3 DNA sequence: TGTGCCAGCAGCTCCCGATTAAACACCGGGGAGCTGTTTTTT. Amino acid sequence: CASSSRLNTGELFF.

The V gene is TRBV10-1, the J gene TRBJ2-7, with D maybe TRBD1 (5 bases). Germline V gene lookup returns CDR1 WNHNN and CDR2 SYGVQD (reference sequence). This CDR3 spans 10 amino acids. The V and J ends lost 6 bases and 6 bases respectively, with 6 bases between them. CDR3 nucleotides: TGCGCCAGCAGGGGGCGCGAGCAGTACTTC. Amino acids: CASRGREQYF.

The chain uses TRBV19 and TRBJ1-5; maybe TRBD1 (6 bases). The germline V and J ends were trimmed by 4 bases and 1 base, with 14 bases remaining between them. CDR1 and CDR2 (germline): LNHDA, SQIVND (reference sequence). There are 16 residues in the CDR3. CDR3 nucleotide sequence: TGTGCCAGTAGTACCCTAGGGGGGCAAAGCAATCAGCCCCAGCATTTT. Protein sequence: CASSTLGGQSNQPQHF.

This chain uses TRBV7-2 with TRBJ1-4, with TRBD1 matching over 7 bases. With V trimmed by 5 bases and J by 0 bases, 6 bases remained unmatched. CDR3 length equals 16 residues. Germline lookup yields CDR1 SGHTA and CDR2 FQGNSA. For the CDR3, the DNA is TGTGCCAGCAGCCGGAACACAGGGGCAACTAATGAAAAACTGTTTTTT. Translated, it gives CASSRNTGATNEKLFF. Filled out from reference TRBV7-2 and TRBJ1-4, the complete variable domain reads GAGVSQSPSNKVTEKGKDVELRCDPISGHTALYWYRQSLGQGLEFLIYFQGNSAPDKSGLPSDRFSAERTGGSVSTLTIQRTQQEDSAVYLCASSRNTGATNEKLFFGSGTQLSVL.

The chain employs TRBV27 and TRBJ2-7; 11 positions match TRBD2. Germline CDR1 reads MNHEY; CDR2 reads SMNVEV (reference sequence). V shed 6 bases and J 3 bases; nucleotides not matched to a gene: 4. The CDR3 runs to 14 residues. The CDR3 loop is CASRPSGGIYEQYF. In DNA, the CDR3 is TGTGCCAGCAGACCTAGCGGGGGGATCTACGAGCAGTACTTC.

The chain couples TRBV5-1 to TRBJ1-2; tentatively, D is TRBD1 (6 bases). V dropped 1 base and J dropped 4 bases, with 26 bases sitting between them. The CDR3 is made up of 19 amino acids. Germline V lookup: CDR1 SGHRS, CDR2 YFSETQ. The CDR3 bases are TGCGCCAGCAGCTTGTCGGGTATTCTACAGGGTAATAGTGTCTATGGCTACACCTTC. This sequence encodes CASSLSGILQGNSVYGYTF.

In its sample, this clone was seen once. The chain employs TRBV29-1 and TRBJ2-1; possible D gene TRBD1, 6 bases. The CDR3 length is 13 residues. CDR1 and CDR2 (germline): SQVTM, ANQGSEA. V lost 5 bases, J lost 6 bases, and 14 bases lay in between. The CDR3 region is CSVKIQGGNEQFF. The CDR3, as DNA: TGCAGCGTTAAAATCCAAGGGGGCAATGAGCAGTTCTTC.

The V and J genes are TRBV6-4 and TRBJ1-2, with 7 nucleotides matching TRBD1. V lost 6 bases and J lost 2; bases outside the gene matches: 6. The V gene's germline CDR1 is MRHNA and CDR2 SNTAGT. CDR3 size: 14 residues. CDR3 bases: TGTGCCAGCAGGAATCTACAGGGGAACTATGGCTACACCTTC. Amino acids: CASRNLQGNYGYTF.

This sequence joins TRBV3-1 (or the pseudogene TRBV3-2) and TRBJ2-4; TRBD1 is a possible D gene (5 bases). Looked up from germline, CDR1 is LGHDT and CDR2 is YNNKEL (reference sequence). V was clipped by 4 bases and J by 2 bases, with 18 bases between them. This CDR3 has 17 amino acids. CDR3: CASSLDSLGLTKNIQYF. The CDR3 DNA reads TGTGCCAGCAGCCTTGACAGTCTTGGTCTAACCAAAAACATTCAGTACTTC.

This rearrangement joins TRBV9 to TRBJ2-1, with a weak D call TRBD2 (6 bases). This CDR3 region has 17 residues. The germline gives CDR1 SGDLS, CDR2 YYNGEE. The V and J ends lost 4 bases and 6 bases respectively, with 23 bases between them. The CDR3 loop is CASSLHSGTGASNEQFF. CDR3 coding DNA: TGTGCCAGCAGCTTACACTCCGGGACTGGGGCTTCCAATGAGCAGTTCTTC.

The chain uses TRBV24-1 and TRBJ1-2, with no clear D. CDR3 length: 16 residues. Germline CDR1 KGHDR, CDR2 SFDVKD. Trimming stripped 3 bases from V and 6 bases from J, with 19 bases between. CDR3 loop: CATSDPGKPTLDGYTF. The CDR3 DNA reads as TGTGCCACCAGTGATCCGGGGAAGCCTACGTTAGATGGCTACACCTTC.

The chain recombines TRBV5-6 with TRBJ1-3; D unresolved. CDR3 length: 15 residues. V was trimmed by 0 bases and J by 0 bases, leaving 7 bases between them. Germline V gene data show CDR1 as SGHDT and CDR2 as YYEEEE. CDR3 sequence (DNA): TGTGCCAGCAGCTTGGTCGGGAACTCTGGAAACACCATATATTTT. Protein: CASSLVGNSGNTIYF.

V usage is TRBV7-9 and J usage is TRBJ1-5; TRBD1 matches at 7 bases. CDR3 length equals 14 residues. Germline V lookup: CDR1 SEHNR, CDR2 FQNEAQ (reference sequence). V lost 5 bases, J lost 6 bases, and 7 bases stayed unmatched. The CDR3 DNA is TGTGCCAGCAGCCCGACAGGGAGGTCTCAGCCCCAGCATTTT. Translated, it gives CASSPTGRSQPQHF.

V gene TRBV7-6 combines with J gene TRBJ2-7, with D possibly being TRBD1 (5 bases). From germline, CDR1 is SGHVS and CDR2 FNYEAQ. The germline V and J ends were trimmed by 5 bases and 0 bases, with 11 bases remaining between them. The CDR3 length is 14 residues. This CDR3 reads CASSVGHSSYEQYF. The DNA of the CDR3 is TGTGCCAGCAGCGTTGGACACAGCTCCTACGAGCAGTACTTC.

This sequence joins TRBV2 and TRBJ2-6; D uncertain. The CDR3 has 14 amino acids. V was shortened by 7 bases and J by 0 bases, with 7 bases between the two germline ends. Germline V lookup: CDR1 SNHLY, CDR2 FYNNEI. The DNA for the CDR3 is TGTGCCAGCAATACGGACTCTGGGGCCAACGTCCTGACTTTC. This translates into CASNTDSGANVLTF.

A word on this clone: The same CDR3 arises from other DNA sequences in this sample as well. This sequence joins TRBV5-1 and TRBJ1-1; a weak D match, TRBD1 (6 bases). This CDR3 contains 14 residues. The V end was cut by 0 bases, the J end by 2 bases, with 8 bases between. Germline CDR1 reads SGHRS; CDR2 reads YFSETQ. CDR3 protein: CASSLGTVNTEAFF. The CDR3 coding sequence is TGCGCCAGCAGCTTGGGGACAGTTAACACTGAAGCTTTCTTT.

This chain connects TRBV29-1 to TRBJ1-2; D is uncertain. Germline loops: CDR1 SQVTM, CDR2 ANQGSEA. The V end was cut by 6 bases, the J end by 4 bases, with 18 bases between. This CDR3 region has 14 residues. The CDR3 region is CSVHRPLQTYGYTF. For the CDR3, the DNA is TGCAGCGTACACCGGCCGCTCCAGACCTATGGCTACACCTTC.

J is TRBJ1-6 and V is TRBV25-1; D gene unclear. The CDR3 sequence is 12 residues long. Deletions cut 6 bases from V and 14 bases from J, with 14 bases between. Germline V gene sequence: CDR1 MGHDK, CDR2 SYGVNS. The chain's CDR3 is CASRQVSSSLHF. CDR3 in DNA: TGTGCCAGCAGGCAGGTGTCTAGCTCCCTCCACTTT. The variable domain in full, with the rest retrieved from reference TRBV25-1 and TRBJ1-6, is EADIYQTPRYLVIGTGKKITLECSQTMGHDKMYWYQQDPGMELHLIHYSYGVNSTEKGDLSSESTVSRIRTEHFPLTLESARPSHTSQYLCASRQVSSSLHFGNGTRLTVT.

J is TRBJ1-1 and V is TRBV5-1, with D perhaps matching TRBD1 (6 bases). Per the germline V gene, CDR1 is SGHRS and CDR2 is YFSETQ. The CDR3 is 14 residues long. Trimming left V 4 bases short and J 1 base short, with 11 bases between. The CDR3 sequence: CASSPPGENTEAFF. DNA for the CDR3: TGCGCCAGCAGCCCACCAGGGGAGAACACTGAAGCTTTCTTT.

The V call is TRBV15, the J call TRBJ1-1; TRBD1 matches 12 bases. The CDR3 spans 15 residues. Germline V lookup: CDR1 LNHNV, CDR2 YYDKDF (reference sequence). V shed 4 bases and J 12 bases; nucleotides not matched to a gene: 12. CDR3 in amino acids: CATSNGGQGARGSFF. CDR3 DNA sequence: TGTGCCACCAGCAACGGGGGACAGGGGGCGCGTGGTTCTTTCTTT.

The chain couples TRBV30 to TRBJ1-3, with D uncertain. Germline V gene lookup returns CDR1 GTSNPN and CDR2 SVGIG (reference sequence). The ends were cut back, 0 bases at V and 7 bases at J, with 10 bases in the middle. The CDR3 runs 13 residues. The CDR3, as DNA: TGTGCCTGGAGTGTCATGGTGGGGAACACCATATATTTT. Translation: CAWSVMVGNTIYF.

This sequence joins TRBV6-2 or TRBV6-3 and TRBJ1-4, with a tentative D call TRBD1 (6 bases). Between the trimmed V and J ends, which lost 6 bases and 0 bases, there was a span of 20 bases. The CDR3 runs 18 residues. In germline, CDR1 is MNHEY, CDR2 SVGEGT. The CDR3 here is CASSRLGQTTATNEKLFF. DNA for the CDR3: TGTGCCAGCAGCAGGCTCGGACAGACAACGGCAACTAATGAAAAACTGTTTTTT.

This chain uses TRBV9 with TRBJ1-2; D gene uncertain. The CDR3 runs 12 residues. V shed 3 bases and J shed 4 bases, with 7 bases lying between them. The germline V gene encodes CDR1 SGDLS and CDR2 YYNGEE. The CDR3 DNA reads as TGTGCCAGCAGCGAGGCTGCCTATGGCTACACCTTC. Translation gives CASSEAAYGYTF.

The V and J genes are TRBV4-3 and TRBJ2-2; D not certain. The CDR3 contains 15 residues. Germline values: CDR1 LGHNA, CDR2 YSLEER. V was pared by 2 bases and J by 4 bases, with 11 bases between. CDR3 nucleotides: TGCGCCAGCAGCCAACTAGGACGGACCACCGGGGAGCTGTTTTTT. The encoded protein is CASSQLGRTTGELFF.

Only one count was recorded for this clone. This chain joins TRBV4-1 and TRBJ2-4, with 8 bases matching TRBD1. V lost 2 bases and J lost 1; bases outside the gene matches: 4. This CDR3 region has 16 residues. Germline V lookup: CDR1 MGHRA, CDR2 YSYEKL. This chain's CDR3 is CASSQQGAAAKNIQYF. CDR3 coding DNA: TGCGCCAGCAGCCAACAGGGGGCCGCGGCCAAAAACATTCAGTACTTC.

The J gene is TRBJ2-2, the V gene TRBV9; no clear D gene. Germline V gives CDR1 SGDLS, CDR2 YYNGEE. The CDR3 has 12 amino acids. V gave up 7 bases and J gave up 6 bases, with 10 bases separating them. The CDR3 region has the DNA TGTGCCAGCGGCAGGTCCGCCGGGGAGCTGTTTTTT. Its protein is CASGRSAGELFF.

The chain combines TRBV10-3 with TRBJ2-5, with 7 nucleotides matching TRBD1. The germline V gene encodes CDR1 ENHRY and CDR2 SYGVKD. This CDR3 contains 14 residues. J lost 2 bases, V lost 3 bases, and 3 bases had no gene match. Here the CDR3 DNA reads TGTGCCATCAGTGACAGGGGGAGACAAGAGACCCAGTACTTC. Amino acids: CAISDRGRQETQYF.

The genes are TRBV11-2 and TRBJ1-6; 10 nucleotides match TRBD1. V shed 6 bases and J 10 bases; nucleotides not matched to a gene: 18. This CDR3 region has 18 residues. Per the germline V gene, CDR1 is SGHAT and CDR2 is FQNNGV. The CDR3 sequence: CASRPRPFGTGVRSPLHF. In DNA form, the CDR3 reads TGTGCCAGCAGACCACGTCCCTTCGGGACAGGGGTTAGATCACCCCTCCACTTT.